The 31 T cell receptor beta chains below come from one sample, sequenced in a study of regulatory T cells in long-lasting Graves disease. The time point: newly diagnosed GD, antithyroid drugs for less than 3 months. RNA from PBMCs was the source of the TCR library. TCR beta libraries were built with iRepertoire HTBI primers and Arm-PCR of CDR3 regions. TCRdb reprocessed the multiplex PCR reads via MiXCR and lists one record per CDR3 protein. In the table there are about 220,000 distinct CDR3 sequences, roughly 19% of which are singletons. These data also featured in a second study, about T cells in Graves' hyperthyroidism and ophthalmopathy.

The sequences come from peripheral blood mononuclear cells (PBMCs), collected at new diagnosis, from a patient treated with antithyroid drugs. These receptor sequences come from a woman in her twenties or thirties with Graves disease.

This clonotype was counted a few times. The gene calls are TRBV5-1 and TRBJ2-5; 10 positions match TRBD1. CDR1 is SGHRS, CDR2 YFSETQ, per germline. CDR3 size: 14 residues. With 4 bases clipped from V and 3 bases from J, the junction kept 3 bases outside the gene matches. The CDR3 sequence: CASSMDRGEETQYF. In nucleotides, the CDR3 is TGCGCCAGCAGCATGGACAGGGGGGAAGAGACCCAGTACTTC. Full variable domain (outside the CDR3, taken from reference TRBV5-1 and TRBJ2-5): KAGVTQTPRYLIKTRGQQVTLSCSPISGHRSVSWYQQTPGQGLQFLFEYFSETQRNKGNFPGRFSGRQFSNSRSEMNVSTLELGDSALYLCASSMDRGEETQYFGPGTRLLVL.

This clonotype has ten or more counts. The chain couples TRBV28 to TRBJ1-1; weak D call: TRBD1 (5 bases). The CDR3 covers 17 residues. Germline assignment: CDR1 MDHEN and CDR2 SYDVKM. Trimming took off 3 bases at V and 1 base at J, with 18 bases between the two ends. The DNA for the CDR3 is TGTGCCAGCAGTTTGTCCCCCACAGGTACGGGGAACACTGAAGCTTTCTTT. This sequence encodes CASSLSPTGTGNTEAFF.

The chain links TRBV11-2 to TRBJ1-1; 8 bases are shared with TRBD1. V shed 2 bases and J 5 bases; nucleotides not matched to a gene: 4. Germline CDR1 SGHAT, CDR2 FQNNGV. The length of the CDR3 is 14 residues. The CDR3 sequence: CASSLPGQETEAFF. The CDR3 bases are TGTGCCAGCAGCTTACCGGGACAGGAGACTGAAGCTTTCTTT. Full variable domain (rest looked up from reference TRBV11-2 and TRBJ1-1): EAGVAQSPRYKIIEKRQSVAFWCNPISGHATLYWYQQILGQGPKLLIQFQNNGVVDDSQLPKDRFSAERLKGVDSTLKIQPAKLEDSAVYLCASSLPGQETEAFFGQGTRLTVV.

This clonotype occurred many times. The chain uses TRBV6-2 or TRBV6-3 and TRBJ2-1; D might be TRBD2 (5 bases). V was trimmed by 5 bases and J by 14 bases, leaving 16 bases between them. Per the germline V gene, CDR1 is MNHEY and CDR2 is SVGEGT. There are 12 residues in the CDR3. CDR3 bases: TGTGCCAGCAGTCTCCCCGAGGGCCCCAAGTTCTTC. Translating it yields CASSLPEGPKFF.

The sample holds many counts of this clonotype. J is TRBJ1-6 and V is TRBV6-2 or TRBV6-3, with D hard to call. The V gene's germline CDR1 is MNHEY and CDR2 SVGEGT. The CDR3 extends over 11 amino acids. V lost 6 bases and J lost 10, with 7 bases in between. The CDR3 DNA reads as TGTGCCAGCAGCCCTCGGTCACCCCTCCACTTT. This sequence encodes CASSPRSPLHF.

For this clonotype: The limits of the CDR3 on the DNA are not certain, so only TCRdb's listed CDR3 is given. The chain employs TRBV27 and TRBJ2-2; TRBD2 is the table's D call and was not checked against the DNA. Inclusive of both ends, the CDR3 amounts to 15 amino acids. The germline V gene encodes CDR1 MNHEY and CDR2 SMNVEV (reference sequence). The CDR3 is CASSWVSGIAGSCFF.

The rearrangement joins TRBV4-2 to TRBJ2-1, with D possibly being TRBD2 (5 bases). Trimming took off 1 base at V and 6 bases at J, with 10 bases between the two ends. This CDR3 comprises 14 residues. CDR1 LGHNA and CDR2 YNFKEQ come from the germline V gene. The CDR3 DNA reads TGTGCCAGCAGCCAAGGAGTCGGGGTCAATGAGCAGTTCTTC. Protein product: CASSQGVGVNEQFF.

This clonotype has at least ten counts. The chain couples TRBV4-1 to TRBJ1-2; 7 nucleotides agree with TRBD1. Per germline, CDR1 MGHRA and CDR2 YSYEKL. The CDR3 loop spans 15 amino acids. After removal of 0 bases from V and 3 bases from J, the junction contained 4 bases not matched to a gene. The CDR3 nucleotides read TGCGCCAGCAGCCAAGACTCCAGGGGGGACTATGGCTACACCTTC. As protein: CASSQDSRGDYGYTF.

This clonotype was seen many times. The chain links TRBV27 to TRBJ2-7; unclear D gene. The germline V gene has CDR1 MNHEY and CDR2 SMNVEV (reference sequence). V was cut by 2 bases and J by 5 bases, with 13 bases left in between. The CDR3 covers 14 residues. The CDR3 sequence: CASSLAGPRDEQYF. CDR3 coding DNA: TGTGCCAGCAGTTTAGCAGGACCTAGGGACGAGCAGTACTTC.

The sample holds many counts of this clonotype. The chain is built from TRBV6-1 and TRBJ2-5; 12 nucleotides line up with TRBD2. The CDR3 contains 17 residues. J lost 0 bases, V lost 10 bases, and 12 bases had no gene match. Germline V gene data show CDR1 as MNHNS and CDR2 as SASEGT. The CDR3 region has the DNA TGTGCCACTAGAGGACTAGCGGGAACATCCTACCAAGAGACCCAGTACTTC. This gives the protein CATRGLAGTSYQETQYF.

This clonotype has a count of ten or more. This sequence joins TRBV28 and TRBJ1-2; TRBD1 matches 10 bases. The V gene end was trimmed by 6 bases and the J gene end by 7 bases; junction bases not matched to a gene: 5. CDR1 is MDHEN, CDR2 SYDVKM, per germline. This CDR3 comprises 13 residues. CDR3 sequence reads: CASRTGGAGGYTF. DNA of the CDR3: TGTGCCAGCAGGACAGGGGGCGCGGGTGGCTACACCTTC.

The chain uses TRBV28 and TRBJ1-6, with no clear D. The CDR3 covers 12 residues. Germline CDR1 is MDHEN and CDR2 is SYDVKM. The V and J ends lost 3 bases and 10 bases respectively, with 7 bases between them. Here the CDR3 DNA reads TGTGCCAGCAGTTTCGGGTTATCACCCCTCCACTTT. This encodes CASSFGLSPLHF.

The sample holds many counts of this clonotype. V gene TRBV25-1 combines with J gene TRBJ2-7, with TRBD1 identical over 7 bases. This CDR3 comprises 15 residues. Germline V lookup: CDR1 MGHDK, CDR2 SYGVNS. V lost 4 bases and J lost 5; bases outside the gene matches: 11. The CDR3 here is CASSGLTGVRNEQYF. CDR3 sequence (DNA): TGTGCCAGCAGTGGCCTCACAGGGGTAAGGAACGAGCAGTACTTC.

J is TRBJ2-3 and V is TRBV2; the match to TRBD2 covers 11 bases. The CDR3 loop spans 16 amino acids. J was trimmed by 1 base and V by 7 bases; bases with no gene match: 7. Germline values: CDR1 SNHLY, CDR2 FYNNEI. Here the CDR3 reads CASMGSTSGGTDTQYF. The CDR3 DNA reads as TGTGCCAGCATGGGCTCGACTAGCGGGGGCACAGATACGCAGTATTTT.

This clonotype was detected many times. The J gene is TRBJ2-1, the V gene TRBV28, with TRBD2 as a possible D gene (7 bases). V lost 4 bases and J lost 2, with 15 bases in between. Germline V gene sequence: CDR1 MDHEN, CDR2 SYDVKM. CDR3 length equals 16 residues. CDR3 in DNA: TGTGCCAGCAGTTCCCTGGGGGGGGCGGCCTACAATGAGCAGTTCTTC. Translation: CASSSLGGAAYNEQFF.

This clonotype was picked up many times. J is TRBJ1-2 and V is TRBV11-2; possibly TRBD1 for D (6 bases). In germline, CDR1 is SGHAT, CDR2 FQNNGV. The CDR3 totals 12 residues. The germline V and J ends were trimmed by 3 bases and 12 bases, with 14 bases remaining between them. The CDR3, as DNA: TGTGCCAGCAGCTTGGGGGGGGGCCAGCACACCTTC. Encoded protein: CASSLGGGQHTF.

This clonotype showed up many times. The genes are TRBV4-1 and TRBJ1-4, with D uncertain. Germline assignment: CDR1 MGHRA and CDR2 YSYEKL. V dropped 6 bases and J dropped 3 bases, with 20 bases sitting between them. The CDR3 sequence is 17 residues long. DNA of the CDR3: TGCGCCAGCAGACTCCTCCGCGGCACAGCCTCTAATGAAAAACTGTTTTTT. This encodes CASRLLRGTASNEKLFF.

At least ten counts were recorded for this clonotype. The chain couples TRBV2 to TRBJ2-2; no clear D gene. The CDR3 is 14 residues long. Trimming took off 7 bases at V and 2 bases at J, with 11 bases between the two ends. Germline lookup yields CDR1 SNHLY and CDR2 FYNNEI. This CDR3 reads CASKETSNTGELFF. In DNA, the CDR3 is TGTGCCAGCAAGGAGACTTCAAACACCGGGGAGCTGTTTTTT.

This clonotype was seen at least ten times. The J gene is TRBJ2-7, the V gene TRBV28, with no clear D. The germline gives CDR1 MDHEN, CDR2 SYDVKM. Trimming pared 2 bases from V and 6 bases from J, leaving 8 bases between. The CDR3 loop spans 12 amino acids. CDR3 DNA sequence: TGTGCCAGCAGTTTACTAGTGGGCGAGCAGTACTTC. This gives the protein CASSLLVGEQYF.

Ten or more counts support this clonotype. The rearrangement joins TRBV12-3 or TRBV12-4 to TRBJ2-2, with 16 positions matching TRBD2. V shed 6 bases and J 7 bases; nucleotides not matched to a gene: 5. The CDR3 is 16 amino acids. The CDR3 bases are TGTGCCAGCAGGGAAGGGACTAGCGGGAGGGTCGGGGAGCTGTTTTTT. Protein: CASREGTSGRVGELFF.

This clonotype came up many times. The V gene is TRBV6-9, the J gene TRBJ1-6; 10 bases are a match to TRBD1. After removal of 3 bases from V and 5 bases from J, the junction contained 1 base not matched to a gene. The CDR3 covers 15 residues. CDR1 is MNHGY, CDR2 SVAAGI, per germline. The CDR3 sequence: CASSYGTGDNSPLHF. CDR3 DNA sequence: TGTGCCAGCAGTTACGGGACAGGGGATAATTCACCCCTCCACTTT.

The rearrangement links TRBV9 to TRBJ1-4, with 8 bases that match TRBD1. J was trimmed by 5 bases and V by 4 bases; bases with no gene match: 10. The CDR3 totals 16 residues. Per the germline V gene, CDR1 is SGDLS and CDR2 is YYNGEE. Written as DNA, the CDR3 is TGTGCCAGCAGCCCGCGGCAGGGGGCCGTGAATGAAAAACTGTTTTTT. Protein: CASSPRQGAVNEKLFF.

This rearrangement joins TRBV9 to TRBJ2-3; D is possibly TRBD2 (6 bases). This CDR3 contains 16 residues. The V gene's germline CDR1 is SGDLS and CDR2 YYNGEE. V was cut by 4 bases and J by 0 bases, with 15 bases left in between. As DNA, the CDR3 is TGTGCCAGCAGCCGGCGGGATCTACCTAGCACAGATACGCAGTATTTT. It encodes CASSRRDLPSTDTQYF.

V and J are TRBV20-1 and TRBJ1-2; D ambiguous. The length of the CDR3 is 12 residues. V shed 5 bases and J shed 6 bases, with 13 bases lying between them. Germline V gives CDR1 DFQATT, CDR2 SNEGSKA (reference sequence). CDR3: CSAGVVANGYTF. In DNA, the CDR3 is TGCAGTGCTGGAGTGGTCGCGAATGGCTACACCTTC.

This clonotype turned up a few times. This chain uses TRBV6-1 with TRBJ1-5, with D possibly being TRBD1 (6 bases). This CDR3 comprises 13 residues. The germline gives CDR1 MNHNS, CDR2 SASEGT. V lost 8 bases, J lost 7 bases, and 15 bases lay in between. CDR3 DNA sequence: TGTGCCAGCGATGAAGGGGGTTCCCAGCCCCAGCATTTT. Its protein product is CASDEGGSQPQHF.

This clonotype was observed at least ten times. V and J are TRBV2 and TRBJ1-5; no reliable D call. The CDR3 spans 14 residues. CDR1 and CDR2 (germline): SNHLY, FYNNEI. Trimming left V 3 bases short and J 4 bases short, with 10 bases between. The CDR3 loop is CASSDRRENQPQHF. CDR3 DNA sequence: TGTGCCAGCAGTGATCGCCGGGAAAATCAGCCCCAGCATTTT.

Points on this clonotype: Only one base separates this from a far larger clonotype, so it likely reflects a read error. This sequence joins TRBV11-2 and TRBJ1-2; possible D gene TRBD1, 5 bases. This CDR3 has 13 residues. Germline CDR1 reads SGHAT; CDR2 reads FQNNGV. CDR3 loop: CASSFDGRRGCTF. DNA for the CDR3: TGTGCCAGCAGCTTCGATGGCCGTAGGGGCTGCACCTTC. The full variable domain, with the rest looked up from reference TRBV11-2 and TRBJ1-2, is EAGVAQSPRYKIIEKRQSVAFWCNPISGHATLYWYQQILGQGPKLLIQFQNNGVVDDSQLPKDRFSAERLKGVDSTLKIQPAKLEDSAVYLCASSFDGRRGCTFGSGTRLTVV.

In this sample, this clonotype turned up many times. The chain joins TRBV28 to TRBJ1-6, with a weak D call TRBD1 (5 bases). The CDR3 is 15 residues long. Trimming removed 6 bases from V and 7 bases from J, with 16 bases in between. Germline V CDR1 and CDR2: MDHEN, SYDVKM. In nucleotides, the CDR3 is TGTGCCAGCAGCCCTGCAAACAGGAGGAATTCACCCCTCCACTTT. Translating it yields CASSPANRRNSPLHF. Variable domain in full (rest from reference TRBV28 and TRBJ1-6): DVKVTQSSRYLVKRTGEKVFLECVQDMDHENMFWYRQDPGLGLRLIYFSYDVKMKEKGDIPEGYSVSREKKERFSLILESASTNQTSMYLCASSPANRRNSPLHFGNGTRLTVT.

The chain carries TRBV2 and TRBJ2-1, with TRBD2 matching 10 bases. In germline, CDR1 is SNHLY, CDR2 FYNNEI. The CDR3 is made up of 16 amino acids. J gave up 0 bases and V 6 bases, and 5 bases lay outside the gene matches. The CDR3 DNA follows: TGTGCCAGCAGGGCTAGCGGGGGCAGCTCCTACAATGAGCAGTTCTTC. Amino acids: CASRASGGSSYNEQFF.

This chain joins TRBV19 and TRBJ2-1, with 11 bases that match TRBD2. The CDR3 covers 15 residues. V lost 3 bases, J lost 9 bases, and 7 bases stayed unmatched. Germline V CDR1 and CDR2: LNHDA, SQIVND (reference sequence). CDR3 in DNA: TGTGCCAGTAGTATTTTAGCGGGGGGGCCCGGTGAGCAGTTCTTC. It yields the protein CASSILAGGPGEQFF.

The chain is built from TRBV11-2 and TRBJ1-5; 7 bases fit TRBD1. Germline-derived CDR1 and CDR2 are SGHAT and FQNNGV. This CDR3 is built from 16 residues. J gave up 2 bases and V 6 bases, and 10 bases lay outside the gene matches. CDR3 sequence reads: CASSPQGGRGNQPQHF. CDR3 sequence (DNA): TGTGCCAGCAGTCCCCAAGGGGGCAGGGGCAATCAGCCCCAGCATTTT.